Listed below are T cell receptor beta chains from one sample, sequenced in a study of blood T cell repertoires in COVID-19. Sequencing was performed with immunoSEQ multiplex PCR; in TCRdb, only in-frame clones are kept and a portion is missing. The sample holds 150,000 to 200,000 clones, 80% to 90% seen once. The sequenced sample consisted of peripheral blood. Source of these receptors: a human donor in a cohort sampled during active COVID-19. CDR3s leave out the opening cysteine and the closing phenylalanine or tryptophan. D genes are given only for firm matches.

CDR3aa: AIRLDREETQY
d_gene: TRBD1
v_gene: TRBV10-3

CDR3aa: ASSVRTGLAGRDTQY
d_gene: TRBD2
v_gene: TRBV27

CDR3aa: ASSNGGWDEKLF
d_gene: -
v_gene: TRBV7-9

CDR3aa: ATFRGETQY
d_gene: -
v_gene: TRBV6-5

CDR3aa: ASSPRNRANTGELF
d_gene: -
v_gene: TRBV7-6

CDR3aa: ASSIGQGMRETQY
d_gene: -
v_gene: TRBV7-7

CDR3aa: ASRNRLAGGQETQY
d_gene: TRBD2
v_gene: TRBV3-1/TRBV3-2

CDR3aa: ASMLTGRTDTQY
d_gene: TRBD1
v_gene: TRBV3-1/TRBV3-2

CDR3aa: ASSFSGGVNNEQF
d_gene: TRBD1
v_gene: TRBV11-3

CDR3aa: ASRLQGPTWGNSPLH
d_gene: -
v_gene: TRBV27

CDR3aa: ASSLYGTVQETQY
d_gene: -
v_gene: TRBV27

CDR3aa: ASSSGLAGVLDTQY
d_gene: TRBD2
v_gene: TRBV9

CDR3aa: ASSYSPRANEKLF
d_gene: -
v_gene: TRBV6-5

CDR3aa: ASSRDTYGYT
d_gene: -
v_gene: TRBV28

CDR3aa: ASNEGLIPLSPLH
d_gene: -
v_gene: TRBV19

CDR3aa: ASSQGGLADYEQY
d_gene: TRBD2
v_gene: TRBV2

CDR3aa: ASTHTGAYEQY
d_gene: TRBD1
v_gene: TRBV14

CDR3aa: AVGQGGTGELF
d_gene: TRBD1
v_gene: TRBV10-3

CDR3aa: ASNRDLVSYKNTGELF
d_gene: -
v_gene: TRBV19

CDR3aa: AWSPGMNTEAF
d_gene: -
v_gene: TRBV30

CDR3aa: ASSPRDWGGYT
d_gene: -
v_gene: TRBV18

CDR3aa: ASSPRDRSSGNTIY
d_gene: TRBD1
v_gene: TRBV28

CDR3aa: ASRATSGGELF
d_gene: -
v_gene: TRBV7-8

CDR3aa: ASSTDSRASWPLH
d_gene: -
v_gene: TRBV27

CDR3aa: ASSAQEIQETQY
d_gene: -
v_gene: TRBV5-1

CDR3aa: ASSLSSGNTIY
d_gene: -
v_gene: TRBV7-3

CDR3aa: ASSITGDRNNEQF
d_gene: -
v_gene: TRBV19

CDR3aa: ASSQEGAGNSPLH
d_gene: -
v_gene: TRBV4-3

CDR3aa: ASSVEDRRTEAF
d_gene: -
v_gene: TRBV9

CDR3aa: ASSYDQEGPAYEQY
d_gene: -
v_gene: TRBV7-2

CDR3aa: ASTLSGPGGELF
d_gene: TRBD2
v_gene: TRBV19

CDR3aa: ASSQEGTDQPQH
d_gene: TRBD1
v_gene: TRBV4-3

CDR3aa: ASSSRPVNKNTEAF
d_gene: -
v_gene: TRBV11-2

CDR3aa: ASSQDGGGGEKLF
d_gene: TRBD1
v_gene: TRBV4-1

CDR3aa: ASSLQGNTGELF
d_gene: -
v_gene: TRBV14

CDR3aa: ASSTWTGKDQPQH
d_gene: TRBD1
v_gene: TRBV7-2

CDR3aa: ASSVDGGLNTEAF
d_gene: -
v_gene: TRBV9

CDR3aa: ASSYLDRGGETQY
d_gene: TRBD1
v_gene: TRBV6-2/TRBV6-3

CDR3aa: ASSLRGGGEKLF
d_gene: -
v_gene: TRBV19

CDR3aa: ASSLAGDQPQH
d_gene: -
v_gene: TRBV5-4

CDR3aa: ASSGGGVYGYT
d_gene: -
v_gene: TRBV27